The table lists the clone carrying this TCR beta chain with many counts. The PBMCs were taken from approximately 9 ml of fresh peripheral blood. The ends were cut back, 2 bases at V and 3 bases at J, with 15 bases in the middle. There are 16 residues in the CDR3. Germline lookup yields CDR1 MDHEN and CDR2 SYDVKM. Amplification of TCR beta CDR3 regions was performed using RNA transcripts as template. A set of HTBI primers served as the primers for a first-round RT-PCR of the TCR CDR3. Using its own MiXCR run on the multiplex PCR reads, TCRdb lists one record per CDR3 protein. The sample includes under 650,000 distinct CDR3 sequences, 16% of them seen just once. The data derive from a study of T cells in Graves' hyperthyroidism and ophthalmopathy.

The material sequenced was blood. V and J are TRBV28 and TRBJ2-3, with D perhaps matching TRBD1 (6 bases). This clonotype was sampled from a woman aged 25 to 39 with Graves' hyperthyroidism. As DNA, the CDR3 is TGTGCCAGCAGTTTAAACCCCCCCACAGGGACAGATACGCAGTATTTT. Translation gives CASSLNPPTGTDTQYF.